This T cell receptor (beta chain) was documented in a study of blood T cell repertoires in COVID-19. Study context: The origin of the acute and convalescent COVID-19 samples was the United States, Italy and Spain.

The germline CDR1 and CDR2 sequences are SEHNR and FQNEAQ (reference sequence). The CDR3 is made up of 16 amino acids. In the authors' methods: Reference gene primers were amplified, and this amplification served to estimate nucleated cell counts. Using immunoSEQ multiplex PCR, the repertoire was profiled, and TCRdb retains in-frame clones only, with some absent. V, J and clone size were drawn from that table, and D and trimming were deduced from the DNA. The top ten hold less than 3% of the sample, which has 100,000 or so clones, roughly 85% seen once. Concerning this clone itself: An end of the junction differs from the germline gene, which may be a read error.

The sequenced sample was PBMCs or T cells enriched from blood (not recorded which). The source of this sequence is a woman aged 45-59 years who had recovered from COVID-19. This rearrangement joins TRBV7-9 to TRBJ1-2; a weak D match, TRBD1 (6 bases). The CDR3 DNA sequence: TGTGCCAGCAGCTTAGCATACCGTACAGGGAACTCTGGCTACACCTTC. Amino acid sequence: CASSLAYRTGNSGYTF.